Following are 3 T cell receptor beta chains from one sample sequenced in a study of HIV-infected patients and healthy controls. cDNA was made from 500 ng RNA using alpha and beta constant primers. Alpha and beta chain libraries were made separately by chain-specific third strand synthesis with multiplexing indices. A single record per CDR3 protein comes from TCRdb applying MiXCR to the 5' RACE reads. Of some 7,600 distinct CDR3 sequences detected, 8% appear once; the ten largest clones hold around 9.9%. The repertoire came from unfractionated whole blood and reflected all unsorted peripheral T cells. The input for sequencing was blood, taken before antiretroviral therapy. The receptors here all came from an adult with HIV infection.

This clonotype was detected ten times or more. The chain joins TRBV27 to TRBJ2-3, with a weak D call TRBD2 (6 bases). Germline V gives CDR1 MNHEY, CDR2 SMNVEV (reference sequence). V was trimmed by 5 bases and J by 2 bases, leaving 14 bases between them. The CDR3 extends over 15 amino acids. The CDR3 DNA sequence: TGTGCCAGCAGTAAACTCCGGGAGTTCACAGATACGCAGTATTTT. This encodes CASSKLREFTDTQYF.

This clonotype was seen more than once but under ten times. The chain links TRBV7-9 to TRBJ2-2; D gene ambiguous. Germline V gene data show CDR1 as SEHNR and CDR2 as FQNEAQ (reference sequence). The CDR3 contains 15 residues. V was trimmed by 2 bases and J by 0 bases, leaving 7 bases between them. The CDR3 is CASSLRQSNTGELFF. CDR3 in DNA: TGTGCCAGCAGCTTAAGGCAGTCGAACACCGGGGAGCTGTTTTTT.

The chain employs TRBV7-2 and TRBJ2-2; 9 bases line up with TRBD1. CDR3 length: 13 residues. In germline, CDR1 is SGHTA, CDR2 FQGNSA. Unmatched junction bases numbered 7, after V lost 10 bases and J lost 7 bases. CDR3 amino acids: CATLDRGDGELFF. In DNA form, the CDR3 reads TGTGCCACCCTGGACAGGGGTGACGGGGAGCTGTTTTTT.